The next 10 T cell receptor beta chains were all read from a single sample in a study of shared clonotypes between healthy human individuals. Data came from immunoSEQ multiplex PCR; TCRdb stores just in-frame clones and leaves some out. The data show 2 million to 2.5 million clones, 90% to 96% seen once. Sequencing input: naive CD4+ T cells sorted from blood. Regarding subset: CD45RA+ positively selected. The source is a young man in good health.

The chain combines TRBV2 with TRBJ1-2; no reliable D call. Germline V gives CDR1 SNHLY, CDR2 FYNNEI. The V gene lost 2 bases and the J gene lost 7 bases, with 14 bases spanning the gap. The CDR3 consists of 14 residues. CDR3 coding DNA: TGTGCCAGCAGTGAATTTCCCGGAGAAGGTGGCTACACCTTC. It yields the protein CASSEFPGEGGYTF. The full variable domain, its missing parts supplied by reference TRBV2 and TRBJ1-2, is EPEVTQTPSHQVTQMGQEVILRCVPISNHLYFYWYRQILGQKVEFLVSFYNNEISEKSEIFDDQFSVERPDGSNFTLKIRSTKLEDSAMYFCASSEFPGEGGYTFGSGTRLTVV.

The V and J genes are TRBV18 and TRBJ1-1; D call uncertain. The CDR3 spans 14 residues. Germline CDR1 KGHSH, CDR2 LQKENI. Trimming shortened V by 2 bases and J by 0 bases, and 7 bases separated the two germline ends. The CDR3 bases are TGTGCCAGCTCACCAGGGTATGTGAACACTGAAGCTTTCTTT. Amino acids: CASSPGYVNTEAFF.

The chain recombines TRBV6-5 with TRBJ2-3; 7 bases fit TRBD2. CDR3 length: 14 amino acids. The V gene's germline CDR1 is MNHEY and CDR2 SVGAGI. Trimming removed 6 bases from V and 1 base from J; junction bases left unmatched: 4. The CDR3 coding sequence is TGTGCCAGCAGGGCTAGCGGTGGCACAGATACGCAGTATTTT. Protein: CASRASGGTDTQYF.

The genes are TRBV29-1 and TRBJ1-1; D is undetermined. Germline lookup yields CDR1 SQVTM and CDR2 ANQGSEA. Deletions cut 6 bases from V and 1 base from J, with 6 bases between. There are 11 residues in the CDR3. This CDR3 reads CSVSTNTEAFF. The CDR3 DNA follows: TGCAGCGTATCAACGAACACTGAAGCTTTCTTT. Supplemented by reference TRBV29-1 and TRBJ1-1, the full variable domain reads SAVISQKPSRDICQRGTSLTIQCQVDSQVTMMFWYRQQPGQSLTLIATANQGSEATYESGFVIDKFPISRPNLTFSTLTVSNMSPEDSSIYLCSVSTNTEAFFGQGTRLTVV.

The chain combines TRBV7-8 with TRBJ1-3; a possible D gene is TRBD1 (5 bases). The CDR3 is made up of 14 amino acids. CDR1 is SGHVS, CDR2 FQNEAQ, per germline. Trimming shortened V by 5 bases and J by 7 bases, and 15 bases separated the two germline ends. The CDR3 here is CASSPTTGGNTIYF. The CDR3 bases are TGTGCCAGCAGCCCAACTACCGGGGGGAACACCATATATTTT.

The V call is TRBV5-1, the J call TRBJ2-5; 12 bases map to TRBD2. This CDR3 has 18 residues. V was pared by 3 bases and J by 1 base, with 10 bases of the junction left unmatched. Germline V gene lookup returns CDR1 SGHRS and CDR2 YFSETQ. CDR3 sequence (DNA): TGCGCCAGCAGCTGGGGGGCTACTAGCGGGAGGACCCAAGAGACCCAGTACTTC. This translates into CASSWGATSGRTQETQYF.

The chain links TRBV27 to TRBJ2-1; 9 bases align to TRBD1. J was trimmed by 4 bases and V by 6 bases; bases with no gene match: 7. Per the germline V gene, CDR1 is MNHEY and CDR2 is SMNVEV (reference sequence). The CDR3 length is 15 residues. For the CDR3, the DNA is TGTGCCAGCAGGCTGGGGACAGGGCTTTACAATGAGCAGTTCTTC. Its protein is CASRLGTGLYNEQFF.

The V call is TRBV5-1, the J call TRBJ2-4; D possibly corresponds to TRBD2 (6 bases). Germline lookup yields CDR1 SGHRS and CDR2 YFSETQ. The CDR3 spans 17 residues. Deletions cut 0 bases from V and 10 bases from J, with 23 bases between. Here the CDR3 DNA reads TGCGCCAGCAGCTTGGGTCCCCCCGGGGACCCGGCGGGGATTCAGTACTTC. This encodes CASSLGPPGDPAGIQYF.

The chain joins TRBV5-6 to TRBJ2-3, with a possible D match to TRBD1 (6 bases). Germline V CDR1 and CDR2: SGHDT, YYEEEE. With 0 bases removed from V and 1 base from J, the gap between germline ends came to 9 bases. The CDR3 loop spans 15 amino acids. The CDR3 is CASSLVQGRTDTQYF. CDR3 bases: TGTGCCAGCAGCTTGGTCCAGGGGCGCACAGATACGCAGTATTTT.

The CDR3 protein is CASSERRSGQDTQYF. In DNA, the CDR3 is TGCGCCAGCAGTGAGAGGCGATCCGGCCAAGATACGCAGTATTTT. The chain recombines TRBV10-2 with TRBJ2-3; unclear D gene. The CDR3 covers 15 residues. CDR1 and CDR2 from the germline V gene are WSHSY and SAAADI. Trimming stripped 2 bases from V and 5 bases from J, with 14 bases between.